This TCR beta chain was obtained from a study of response to subunit inactivated influenza vaccine. Overall study results and limits: A suggestion made by the authors is that each seasonal influenza vaccination recruits few new T cells.

CDR1 and CDR2 from the germline V gene are SGDLS and YYNGEE. This CDR3 is built from 15 residues. V lost 6 bases, J lost 6 bases, and 9 bases stayed unmatched. This clonotype was found a few times. What it binds is unknown. TCRdb reanalysed the RT-PCR reads using MiXCR and keeps one entry per CDR3 protein. The table records approximately 490,000 distinct CDR3 sequences, approximately 6.9% of them present only once. V usage is TRBV9 and J usage is TRBJ2-3; 11 bases line up with TRBD1. Sequenced material: PBMCs from blood, taken less than 30 months after vaccination. The source of this sequence is a man in his fifties or sixties who received an inactivated influenza vaccine. CDR3 protein: CASTRGQGVRDTQYF. CDR3 DNA sequence: TGTGCCAGCACCAGGGGACAGGGGGTTCGTGATACGCAGTATTTT.